This TCR beta chain appears in the sequencing data of a study of spatial heterogeneity in lung cancer. This clonotype appeared a few times. Indicated time point: sample taken at primary tumor resection. Whole RNA came from tumor, nontumor lung or frozen PBMC and was sequenced without being sorted. TCRdb redid the calling of the 5' RACE reads with MiXCR, one entry per CDR3 protein. The table records 40,000 to 55,000 distinct CDR3 sequences, approximately 15% of them present only once. The TCR sequence derives from a male donor with early-stage non-small cell lung cancer. The source was PBMCs, collected at surgery.

The CDR3, as DNA: TGTGCCAGCAGCTGGGGAACCGGGACAGGGGTAGTAAGGGCTTTCTTT. Translated: CASSWGTGTGVVRAFF. The V and J genes are TRBV5-6 and TRBJ1-1; 10 nucleotides align to TRBD1. The CDR3 runs 16 residues. Germline-derived CDR1 and CDR2 are SGHDT and YYEEEE. The J segment lost 11 bases and the V segment lost 3 bases, leaving 16 bases of the junction unmatched.